This entry concerns a single TCR beta chain. TCRdb reprocessed the 5' RACE reads with MiXCR, giving one entry per CDR3 protein. The sample holds approximately 550,000 distinct CDR3 sequences, roughly 14% seen once. This sample is drawn from a study of T cells after yellow fever vaccination. This sequence was found in a man aged 25-45 years who received the YFV17D yellow fever vaccine. The sequencing used PBMCs, collected on the day of the yellow fever booster vaccination.

The DNA for the CDR3 is TGTGCCAGCAGTCCCGCTACTACGCAGTATTTT. It yields the protein CASSPATTQYF. The chain is built from TRBV6-2 or TRBV6-3 and TRBJ2-3, with D uncertain. CDR1 MNHEY and CDR2 SVGEGT come from the germline V gene. This CDR3 region has 11 residues. Trimming removed 5 bases from V and 8 bases from J, with 8 bases in between.